This T cell receptor beta chain was captured in a study of T cell responses to AZD1222 COVID-19 vaccine. TCRdb keeps only in-frame clones here, not all; method: immunoSEQ multiplex PCR. Found here are 100,000 to 120,000 clones, approximately 90% of them singletons; the top ten hold roughly 7.8%. This CDR3 is 11 amino acids long. V was cut by 3 bases and J by 6 bases, with 8 bases left in between. The germline V gene encodes CDR1 GTSNPN and CDR2 SVGIG (reference sequence). The sample was peripheral blood, taken on day 0 of AZD1222 vaccination. The TCR comes from an adult in good health. This chain joins TRBV30 and TRBJ1-1; D is uncertain. The CDR3 is CAWSPGPEAFF. Written as DNA, the CDR3 is TGTGCCTGGAGCCCAGGCCCTGAAGCTTTCTTT. The full variable domain, in which reference TRBV30 and TRBJ1-1 provide the parts outside the CDR3, is SQTIHQWPATLVQPVGSPLSLECTVEGTSNPNLYWYRQAAGRGLQLLFYSVGIGQISSEVPQNLSASRPQDRQFILSSKKLLLSDSGFYLCAWSPGPEAFFGQGTRLTVV.